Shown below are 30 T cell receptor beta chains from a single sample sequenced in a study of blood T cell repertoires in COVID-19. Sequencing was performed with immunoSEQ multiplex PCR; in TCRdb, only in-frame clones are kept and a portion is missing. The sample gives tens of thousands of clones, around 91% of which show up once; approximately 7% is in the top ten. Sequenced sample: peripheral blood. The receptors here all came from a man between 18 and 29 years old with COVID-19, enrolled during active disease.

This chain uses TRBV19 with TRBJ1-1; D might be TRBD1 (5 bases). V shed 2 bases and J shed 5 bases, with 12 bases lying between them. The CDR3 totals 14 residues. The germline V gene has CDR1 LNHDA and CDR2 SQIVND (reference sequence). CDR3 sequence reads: CASSIPSGRTEAFF. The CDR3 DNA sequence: TGTGCCAGTAGTATACCCTCAGGGCGGACTGAAGCTTTCTTT.

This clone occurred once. CDR3 region: CASSLSGSSYNEQFF. Here the CDR3 DNA reads TGTGCCAGCAGTCTTAGCGGGAGCTCCTACAATGAGCAGTTCTTC. The J gene is TRBJ2-1, the V gene TRBV6-5, with TRBD2 identical over 9 bases. The germline V gene has CDR1 MNHEY and CDR2 SVGAGI. J was trimmed by 0 bases and V by 5 bases; bases with no gene match: 2. The length of the CDR3 is 15 residues.

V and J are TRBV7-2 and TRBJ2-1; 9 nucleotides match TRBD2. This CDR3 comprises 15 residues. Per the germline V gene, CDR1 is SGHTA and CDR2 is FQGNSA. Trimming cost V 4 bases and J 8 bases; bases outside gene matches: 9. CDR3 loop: CASSSDSGREDEQFF. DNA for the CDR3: TGTGCCAGCAGCTCCGATAGCGGGAGAGAGGATGAGCAGTTCTTC.

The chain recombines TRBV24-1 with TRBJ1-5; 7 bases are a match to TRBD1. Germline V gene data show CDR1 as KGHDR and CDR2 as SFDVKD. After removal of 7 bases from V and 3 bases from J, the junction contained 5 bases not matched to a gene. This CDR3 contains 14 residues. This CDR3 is CATSRQGYNQPQHF. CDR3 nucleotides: TGTGCCACCAGCAGACAGGGCTACAATCAGCCCCAGCATTTT.

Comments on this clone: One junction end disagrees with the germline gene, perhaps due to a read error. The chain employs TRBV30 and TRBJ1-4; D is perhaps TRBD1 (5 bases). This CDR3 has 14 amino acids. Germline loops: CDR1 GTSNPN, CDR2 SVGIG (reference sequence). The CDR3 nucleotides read TGTGCATACGGGGGGTTTGCAACTAATGAAAAACTGCTTTTT. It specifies CAYGGFATNEKLLF. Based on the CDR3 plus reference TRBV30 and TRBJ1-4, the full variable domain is SQTIHQWPATLVQPVGSPLSLECTVEGTSNPNLYWYRQAAGRGLQLLFYSVGIGQISSEVPQNLSASRPQDRQFILSSKKLLLSDSGFYLCAYGGFATNEKLLFGSGTQLSVL.

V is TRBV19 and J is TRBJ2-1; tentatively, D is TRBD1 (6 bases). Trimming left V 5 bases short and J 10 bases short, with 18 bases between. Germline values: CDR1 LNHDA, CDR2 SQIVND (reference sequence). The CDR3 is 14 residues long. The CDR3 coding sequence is TGTGCCAGTAGTTCCGGGACACTTAGAGGGGAGCAGTTCTTC. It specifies CASSSGTLRGEQFF.

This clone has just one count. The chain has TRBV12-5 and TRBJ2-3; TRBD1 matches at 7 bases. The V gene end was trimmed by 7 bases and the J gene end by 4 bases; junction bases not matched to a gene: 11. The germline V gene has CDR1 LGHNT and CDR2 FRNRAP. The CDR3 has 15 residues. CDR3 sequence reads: CASAVDRVGSDTQYF. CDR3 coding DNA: TGTGCTAGTGCCGTAGACAGGGTGGGGTCAGATACGCAGTATTTT.

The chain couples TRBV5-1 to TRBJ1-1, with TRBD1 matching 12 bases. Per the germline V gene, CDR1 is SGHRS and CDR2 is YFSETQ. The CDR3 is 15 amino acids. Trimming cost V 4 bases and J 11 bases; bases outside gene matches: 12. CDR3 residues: CASSAYPGQGAPAFF. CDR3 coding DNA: TGCGCCAGCAGCGCCTACCCGGGACAGGGGGCTCCGGCTTTCTTT.

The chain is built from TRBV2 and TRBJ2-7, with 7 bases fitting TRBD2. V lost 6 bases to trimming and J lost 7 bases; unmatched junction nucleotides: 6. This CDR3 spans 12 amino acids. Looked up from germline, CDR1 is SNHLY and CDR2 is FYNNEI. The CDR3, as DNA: TGTGCCAGCAGGGTAACTAGCGCAGAGCAGTACTTC. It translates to CASRVTSAEQYF.

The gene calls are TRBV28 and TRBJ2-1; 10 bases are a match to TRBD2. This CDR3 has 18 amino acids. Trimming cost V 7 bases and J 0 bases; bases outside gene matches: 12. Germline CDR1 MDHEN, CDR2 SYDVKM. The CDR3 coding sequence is TGTGCCAGCACCGCCGACCACGTAGCGGGAGGCTCCTACAATGAGCAGTTCTTC. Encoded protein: CASTADHVAGGSYNEQFF.

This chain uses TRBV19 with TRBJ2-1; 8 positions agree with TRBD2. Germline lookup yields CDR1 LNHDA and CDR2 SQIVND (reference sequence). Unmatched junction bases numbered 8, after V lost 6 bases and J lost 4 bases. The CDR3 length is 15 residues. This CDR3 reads CASRVTGGPYNEQFF. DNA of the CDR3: TGTGCCAGTAGGGTAACGGGAGGGCCTTACAATGAGCAGTTCTTC.

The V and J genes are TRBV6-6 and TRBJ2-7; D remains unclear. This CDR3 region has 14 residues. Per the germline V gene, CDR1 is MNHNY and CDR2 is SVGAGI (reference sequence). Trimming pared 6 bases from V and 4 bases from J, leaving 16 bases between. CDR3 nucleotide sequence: TGTGCCAGCAGCCCCTTTCGGGTTGGGTACGAGCAGTACTTC. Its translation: CASSPFRVGYEQYF.

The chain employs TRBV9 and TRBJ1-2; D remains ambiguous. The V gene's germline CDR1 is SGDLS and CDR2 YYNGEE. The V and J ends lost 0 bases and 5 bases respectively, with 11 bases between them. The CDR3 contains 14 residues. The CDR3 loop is CASSVGADAYGYTF. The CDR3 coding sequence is TGTGCCAGCAGCGTAGGGGCCGATGCGTATGGCTACACCTTC.

DNA of the CDR3: TGTGCCAGCAGCTTACTGGGGCCGACAGCGGGAGGTATAGAGACCCAGTACTTC. It codes for CASSLLGPTAGGIETQYF. This chain uses TRBV7-6 with TRBJ2-5, with 9 bases aligning to TRBD2. Germline V gene data show CDR1 as SGHVS and CDR2 as FNYEAQ. The CDR3 covers 18 residues. Trimming removed 2 bases from V and 4 bases from J; junction bases left unmatched: 14.

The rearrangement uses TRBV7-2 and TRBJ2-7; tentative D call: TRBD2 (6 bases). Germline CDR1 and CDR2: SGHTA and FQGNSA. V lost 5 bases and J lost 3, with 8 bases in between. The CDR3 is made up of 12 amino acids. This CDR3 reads CASSPGDYEQYF. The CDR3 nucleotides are TGTGCCAGCAGCCCGGGGGACTACGAGCAGTACTTC.

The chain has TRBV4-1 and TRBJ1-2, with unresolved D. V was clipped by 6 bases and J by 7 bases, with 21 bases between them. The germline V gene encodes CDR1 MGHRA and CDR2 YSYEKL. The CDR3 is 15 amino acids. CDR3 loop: CASRRMAGLSGGYTF. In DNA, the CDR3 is TGCGCCAGCAGACGTATGGCGGGATTGTCGGGTGGCTACACCTTC.

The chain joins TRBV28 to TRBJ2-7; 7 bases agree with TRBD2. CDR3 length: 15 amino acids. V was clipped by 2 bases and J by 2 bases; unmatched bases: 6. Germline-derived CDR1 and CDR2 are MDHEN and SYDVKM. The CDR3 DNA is TGTGCCAGCAGTTTACCCGGGGAGGGGACCTACGAGCAGTACTTC. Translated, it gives CASSLPGEGTYEQYF. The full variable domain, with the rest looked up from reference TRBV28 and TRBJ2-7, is DVKVTQSSRYLVKRTGEKVFLECVQDMDHENMFWYRQDPGLGLRLIYFSYDVKMKEKGDIPEGYSVSREKKERFSLILESASTNQTSMYLCASSLPGEGTYEQYFGPGTRLTVT.

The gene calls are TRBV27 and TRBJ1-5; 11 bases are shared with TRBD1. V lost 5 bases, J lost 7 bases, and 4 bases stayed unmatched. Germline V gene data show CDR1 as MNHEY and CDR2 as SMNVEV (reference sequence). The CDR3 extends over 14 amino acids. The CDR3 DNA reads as TGTGCCAGCAGTGTGGGACAGGGGGGACAGCCCCAGCATTTT. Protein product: CASSVGQGGQPQHF.

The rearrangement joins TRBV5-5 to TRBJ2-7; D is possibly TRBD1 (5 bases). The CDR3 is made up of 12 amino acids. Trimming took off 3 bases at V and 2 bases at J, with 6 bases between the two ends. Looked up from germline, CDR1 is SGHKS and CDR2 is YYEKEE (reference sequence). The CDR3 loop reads CASSSDTYEQYF. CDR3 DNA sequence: TGTGCCAGCAGCTCGGACACCTACGAGCAGTACTTC.

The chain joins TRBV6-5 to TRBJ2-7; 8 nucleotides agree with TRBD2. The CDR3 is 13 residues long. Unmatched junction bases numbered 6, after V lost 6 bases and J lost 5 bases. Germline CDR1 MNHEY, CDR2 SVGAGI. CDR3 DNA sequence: TGTGCCAGCAGCAGGGGACTAGACCACGAGCAGTACTTC. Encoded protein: CASSRGLDHEQYF.

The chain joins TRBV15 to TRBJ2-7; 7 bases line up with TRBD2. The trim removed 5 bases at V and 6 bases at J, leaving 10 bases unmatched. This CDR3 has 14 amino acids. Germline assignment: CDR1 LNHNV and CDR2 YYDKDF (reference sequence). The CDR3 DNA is TGTGCCACCAGCCTCGGGGGAGGGAAGGGCGAGCAGTACTTC. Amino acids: CATSLGGGKGEQYF.

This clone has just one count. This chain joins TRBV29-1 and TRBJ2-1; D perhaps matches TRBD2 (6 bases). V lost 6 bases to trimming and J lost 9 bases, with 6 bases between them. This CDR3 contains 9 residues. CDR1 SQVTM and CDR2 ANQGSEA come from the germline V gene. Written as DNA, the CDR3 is TGCAGCGTGGGAGGTGAGCAGTTCTTC. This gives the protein CSVGGEQFF.

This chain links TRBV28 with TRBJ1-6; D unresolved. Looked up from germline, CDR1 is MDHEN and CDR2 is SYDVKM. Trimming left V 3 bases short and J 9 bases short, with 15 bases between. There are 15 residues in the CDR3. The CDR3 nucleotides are TGTGCCAGCAGTTTTGAGAAGTCAGAGGTTTCACCCCTCCACTTT. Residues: CASSFEKSEVSPLHF.

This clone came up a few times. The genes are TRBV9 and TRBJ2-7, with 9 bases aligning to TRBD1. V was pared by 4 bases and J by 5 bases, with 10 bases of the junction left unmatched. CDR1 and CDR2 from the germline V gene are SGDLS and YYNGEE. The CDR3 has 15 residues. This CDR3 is CASSILGQGFNEQYF. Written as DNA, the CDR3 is TGTGCCAGCAGCATCCTTGGACAGGGGTTCAACGAGCAGTACTTC.

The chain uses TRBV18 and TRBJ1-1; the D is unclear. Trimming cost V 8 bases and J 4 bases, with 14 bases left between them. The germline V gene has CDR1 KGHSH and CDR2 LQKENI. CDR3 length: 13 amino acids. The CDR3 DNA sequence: TGTGCCAGCACGCCGGAGGTGGGCACTGAAGCTTTCTTT. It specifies CASTPEVGTEAFF.

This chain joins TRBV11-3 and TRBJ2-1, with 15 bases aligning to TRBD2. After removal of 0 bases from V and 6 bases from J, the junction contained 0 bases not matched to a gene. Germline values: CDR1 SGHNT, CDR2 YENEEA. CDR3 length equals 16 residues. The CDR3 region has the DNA TGTGCCAGCAGCTTAGAGGGACTAGCGGGGGGCAATGAGCAGTTCTTC. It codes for CASSLEGLAGGNEQFF.

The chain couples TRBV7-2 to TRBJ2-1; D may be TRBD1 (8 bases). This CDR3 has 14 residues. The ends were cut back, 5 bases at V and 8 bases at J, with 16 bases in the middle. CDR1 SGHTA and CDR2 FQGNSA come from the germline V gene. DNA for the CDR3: TGTGCCAGCAGCCCCCGGACAGGGAGGGATGAGCAGTTCTTC. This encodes CASSPRTGRDEQFF.

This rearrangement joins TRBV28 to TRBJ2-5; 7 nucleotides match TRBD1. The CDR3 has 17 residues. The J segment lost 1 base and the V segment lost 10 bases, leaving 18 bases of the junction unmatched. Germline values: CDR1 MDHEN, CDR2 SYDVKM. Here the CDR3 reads CATAVRSNRGPQETQYF. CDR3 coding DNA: TGTGCCACCGCTGTGAGAAGCAACAGGGGACCCCAAGAGACCCAGTACTTC.

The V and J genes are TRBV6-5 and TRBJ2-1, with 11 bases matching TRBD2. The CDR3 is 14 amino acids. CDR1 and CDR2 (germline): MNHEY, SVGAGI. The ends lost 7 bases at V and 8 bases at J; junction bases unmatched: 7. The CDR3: CASKLAGEAYEQFF. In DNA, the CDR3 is TGTGCCAGCAAACTAGCGGGAGAAGCCTATGAGCAGTTCTTC.

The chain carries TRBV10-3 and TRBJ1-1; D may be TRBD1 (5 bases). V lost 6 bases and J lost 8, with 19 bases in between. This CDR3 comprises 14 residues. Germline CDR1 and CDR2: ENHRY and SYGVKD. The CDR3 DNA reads TGTGCCATCAGCTCCCCCCTGGGGGGTCCCGAAGCTTTCTTT. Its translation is CAISSPLGGPEAFF.